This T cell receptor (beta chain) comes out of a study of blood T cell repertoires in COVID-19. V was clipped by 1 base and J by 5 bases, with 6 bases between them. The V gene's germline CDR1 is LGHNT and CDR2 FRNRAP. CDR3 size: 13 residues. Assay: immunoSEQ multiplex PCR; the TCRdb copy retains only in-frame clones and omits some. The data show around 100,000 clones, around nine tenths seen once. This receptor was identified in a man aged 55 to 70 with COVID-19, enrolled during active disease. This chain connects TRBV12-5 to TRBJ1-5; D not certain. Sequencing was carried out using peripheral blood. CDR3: CASGLARDQPQHF. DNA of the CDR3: TGTGCTAGTGGTTTGGCTCGGGATCAGCCCCAGCATTTT.